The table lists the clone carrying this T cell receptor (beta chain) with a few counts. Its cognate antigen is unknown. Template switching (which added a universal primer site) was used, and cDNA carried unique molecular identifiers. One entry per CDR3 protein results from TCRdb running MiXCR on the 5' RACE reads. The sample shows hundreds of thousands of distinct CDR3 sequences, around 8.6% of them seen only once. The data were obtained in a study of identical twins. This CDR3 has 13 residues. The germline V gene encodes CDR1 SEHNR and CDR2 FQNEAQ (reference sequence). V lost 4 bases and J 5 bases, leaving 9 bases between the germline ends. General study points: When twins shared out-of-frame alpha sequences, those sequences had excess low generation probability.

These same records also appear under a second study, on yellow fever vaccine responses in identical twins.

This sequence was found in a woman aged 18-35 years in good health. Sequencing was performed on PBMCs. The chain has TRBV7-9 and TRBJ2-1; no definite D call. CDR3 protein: CASSSPAHNEQFF. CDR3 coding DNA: TGTGCCAGCAGCTCCCCCGCCCACAATGAGCAGTTCTTC.